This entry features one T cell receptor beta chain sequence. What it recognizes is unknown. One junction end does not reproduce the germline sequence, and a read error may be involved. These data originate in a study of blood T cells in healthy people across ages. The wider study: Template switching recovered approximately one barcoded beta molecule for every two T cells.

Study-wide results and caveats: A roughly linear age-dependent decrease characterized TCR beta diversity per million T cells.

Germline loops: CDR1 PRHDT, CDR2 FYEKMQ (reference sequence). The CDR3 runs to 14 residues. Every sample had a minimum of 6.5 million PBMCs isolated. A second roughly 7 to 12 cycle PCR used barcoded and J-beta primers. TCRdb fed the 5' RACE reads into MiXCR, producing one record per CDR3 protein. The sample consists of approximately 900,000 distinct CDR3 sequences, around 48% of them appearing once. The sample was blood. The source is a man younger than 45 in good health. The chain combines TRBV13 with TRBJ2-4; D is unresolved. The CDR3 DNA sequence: TGTACCAGCAGCTTAGGTGACTCAGGAAACATTCAGTACTTC. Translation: CTSSLGDSGNIQYF.